This entry features one T cell receptor beta chain sequence. This clonotype has a handful of counts. The specificity of this receptor is unknown. It has no much larger one-base neighbor in the sample; base qualities were not kept. The data stem from a study of T-cell memory formation after mild COVID-19 (dated by TCRdb to about 2021). Regarding the complete study: TCR sequence clusters from the two donors were found to be largely donor specific. In a couple of donors, T-cell clones that expanded and contracted after mild COVID-19 were tracked by sequencing TCRalpha and TCRbeta repertoires over time. Two young, previously healthy adult volunteers, one female and one male, were included in the cohort. The study at large found these results: Contracting CD4+ clones appeared mostly in the CM and EM memory subsets, whereas CD8+ clones were enriched in EMRA. Clones that contracted from day 15 to 85 showed balanced CD4/CD8 phenotypes, whereas a second wave of clones that expanded from day 15 to 37 leaned towards CD4+. SARS-CoV-2 specificity of the second-wave clones peaking on day 37 was not confirmed. Some responding clones were detected in pre-infection memory, which suggested that pre-existing cross-reactive memory T cells had joined the SARS-CoV-2 response. The study covered only two mild cases, and larger cohorts including severe cases with pre-infection samples were considered necessary.

From the cysteine through the phenylalanine, the CDR3 covers 13 amino acids. The sequence is cut down to CDR3 DNA, 39 bases in frame from base 1. The germline V gene provides CDR1 SNHLY and CDR2 FYNNEI. Relative to germline, V is 7 bases shorter and J is 1 base shorter, with 11 bases between their ends. Ficoll-Paque density gradient centrifugation was the method used to isolate PBMCs. The data were produced on an Illumina NovaSeq 6000. Using 5'RACE with constant-segment primers, TCRalpha and TCRbeta cDNA libraries were constructed, with sample barcodes and unique molecular identifiers added in the process. Trizol reagent was used to extract RNA from every sample. The libraries were amplified in two PCR steps, and the second step added a second sample barcode and Illumina TruSeq adapters. The libraries were sequenced on an Illumina NovaSeq using 2 x 150 bp paired-end reads. The original pipeline was this. Demultiplexing of reads and collapsing into UMI-guided consensus sequences were performed with migec v1.2.7. Using mixcr v2.1.11, UMI consensuses were aligned to TRA and TRB V and J templates and then assembled into clonotypes. Clonotypes were classified as expanded or contracted when called significant by both edgeR and NoisET, with noise models trained on biological replicates. edgeR calls used a false discovery rate-adjusted p below 0.01 and a log2 fold-change threshold of 1. PCA with hierarchical clustering of max-normalized trajectories of the 1000 most abundant clonotypes was used as exploratory dynamics analysis. The CD4 or CD8 phenotype of responding clones was assigned using the separately sequenced CD4+ and CD8+ repertoires. TCRdb reworked the public reads: Q25 trimming with fastp, MiXCR clone assembly, productive beta chains retained. Rows are combined by CDR3 protein, so each entry shows the most common genes and DNA. In this record, the V and J calls reflect TCRdb's handling and not the investigators' own analysis. The sample table records 540,000 or so distinct CDR3 sequences; roughly 22% of these occur just once. The top ten constitute roughly an eighth of the sample.

The chain employs TRBV2 and TRBJ2-7; a confident D gene designation cannot be given. The receptor's source is an adult woman who had mild COVID-19 (a few samples of this study predate the infection). The sample titles of this study are shuffled in the database, so cell type and time point are left out; the donor was told from shared clones. Material for sequencing was PBMCs or a T cell subset sorted from them (not recorded which). The CDR3 protein is CASKFRQSYEQYF. The DNA is TGTGCCAGCAAATTTCGGCAGTCCTACGAGCAGTACTTC.